Presented here are 28 T cell receptor beta chains from one specimen sequenced in a study of CD8+ T cells in alopecia areata. Described treatment: oral pan-JAK inhibitor, 5-10 mg twice daily. Following RNA extraction, reverse transcription yielded cDNA that acted as the sequencing template. Profiling relied on immunoSEQ multiplex PCR, and the TCRdb table lists in-frame clones only, not all of them. The sample includes tens of thousands of clones, roughly 65% seen only once; the top ten take over 20%. This material consisted of CD8+ T cells sorted from blood, taken at week 4, from a patient treated with tofacitinib. The receptors originated from a human donor with alopecia areata.

This clone came up a few times. CDR3 nucleotides: TGCAGCGTTTTCGGACTTATAACAGATACGCAGTATTTT. It translates to CSVFGLITDTQYF. This chain uses TRBV29-1 with TRBJ2-3; D might be TRBD2 (5 bases). The CDR3 spans 13 residues. Germline values: CDR1 SQVTM, CDR2 ANQGSEA. The V end was cut by 5 bases, the J end by 3 bases, with 12 bases between.

This clone was recorded a few times. The gene calls are TRBV9 and TRBJ2-2, with unresolved D. V was shortened by 0 bases and J by 6 bases, with 6 bases between the two germline ends. CDR3 length: 13 amino acids. Germline V gene data show CDR1 as SGDLS and CDR2 as YYNGEE. Here the CDR3 reads CASSVEASGELFF. The CDR3 DNA reads as TGTGCCAGCAGCGTAGAAGCGTCCGGGGAGCTGTTTTTT. Using reference TRBV9 and TRBJ2-2 for the parts outside the CDR3, the full variable domain is DSGVTQTPKHLITATGQRVTLRCSPRSGDLSVYWYQQSLDQGLQFLIQYYNGEERAKGNILERFSAQQFPDLHSELNLSSLELGDSALYFCASSVEASGELFFGEGSRLTVL.

The chain is built from TRBV5-1 and TRBJ2-1, with D perhaps TRBD1 (8 bases). The CDR3 loop spans 13 amino acids. Germline V lookup: CDR1 SGHRS, CDR2 YFSETQ. Trimming removed 5 bases at V and 8 bases at J, with 14 bases between. CDR3 bases: TGCGCCAGCAGATGGACAGGGAGGGATGAGCAGTTCTTC. Amino acids: CASRWTGRDEQFF.

This clone was counted a few times. This chain links TRBV14 with TRBJ2-7, with a tentative D call TRBD2 (6 bases). The CDR3 sequence is 19 residues long. Germline CDR1 is SGHDN and CDR2 is FVKESK. With 1 base removed from V and 0 bases from J, the gap between germline ends came to 22 bases. The CDR3 loop is CASSQGLLAKDSSSYEQYF. The CDR3 coding sequence is TGTGCCAGCAGCCAAGGGCTTCTAGCGAAGGATAGCAGCTCCTACGAGCAGTACTTC. The full variable domain, rest sourced from reference TRBV14 and TRBJ2-7, is EAGVTQFPSHSVIEKGQTVTLRCDPISGHDNLYWYRRVMGKEIKFLLHFVKESKQDESGMPNNRFLAERTGGTYSTLKVQPAELEDSGVYFCASSQGLLAKDSSSYEQYFGPGTRLTVT.

This clone was detected only a few times. The gene calls are TRBV30 and TRBJ1-2, with D tentatively TRBD1 (6 bases). The CDR3 is 12 residues long. Germline CDR1 is GTSNPN and CDR2 is SVGIG (reference sequence). The V and J ends lost 2 bases and 4 bases respectively, with 8 bases between them. CDR3 amino acids: CAWSLGGYGYTF. The CDR3 region has the DNA TGTGCCTGGAGTCTAGGGGGCTATGGCTACACCTTC. Full variable domain (rest looked up from reference TRBV30 and TRBJ1-2): SQTIHQWPATLVQPVGSPLSLECTVEGTSNPNLYWYRQAAGRGLQLLFYSVGIGQISSEVPQNLSASRPQDRQFILSSKKLLLSDSGFYLCAWSLGGYGYTFGSGTRLTVV.

The sample holds a few counts of this clone. The CDR3 sequence is CASSLSRGTEAFF. The CDR3, as DNA: TGCGCCAGCAGCCTTAGCAGGGGCACTGAAGCTTTCTTT. The chain couples TRBV4-3 to TRBJ1-1; D may be TRBD1 (6 bases). The length of the CDR3 is 13 residues. Germline V CDR1 and CDR2: LGHNA, YSLEER. The V end lost 4 bases, the J end lost 4 bases, and 10 bases lay between the germline ends.

The chain uses TRBV30 and TRBJ1-2; no reliable D call. CDR1 is GTSNPN, CDR2 SVGIG, per germline (reference sequence). The CDR3 has 13 amino acids. Trimming took off 8 bases at V and 1 base at J, with 14 bases between the two ends. The CDR3 spells CARVSEHNYGYTF. For the CDR3, the DNA is TGTGCCCGGGTGTCGGAACATAACTATGGCTACACCTTC.

Here the CDR3 reads CSAGDLTVGYTF. DNA of the CDR3: TGCAGCGCCGGGGACTTAACCGTTGGCTACACCTTC. V and J are TRBV29-1 and TRBJ1-2, with D possibly TRBD1 on 5 matching bases. V lost 7 bases, J lost 7 bases, and 16 bases lay in between. Germline V gene sequence: CDR1 SQVTM, CDR2 ANQGSEA. The length of the CDR3 is 12 residues.

This chain uses TRBV15 with TRBJ1-1; D not resolved. This CDR3 is 13 amino acids long. Germline V gene lookup returns CDR1 LNHNV and CDR2 YYDKDF (reference sequence). The V gene lost 0 bases and the J gene lost 6 bases, with 8 bases spanning the gap. CDR3 in amino acids: CATSRDGSAEAFF. The CDR3 bases are TGTGCCACCAGCAGAGATGGGTCAGCTGAAGCTTTCTTT.

This rearrangement joins TRBV27 to TRBJ2-5; possibly TRBD1 for D (7 bases). The V end lost 7 bases, the J end lost 4 bases, and 13 bases lay between the germline ends. CDR1 and CDR2 from the germline V gene are MNHEY and SMNVEV (reference sequence). The CDR3 consists of 13 residues. CDR3 sequence reads: CASIGGGGETQYF. CDR3 nucleotide sequence: TGTGCCAGCATTGGAGGGGGCGGAGAGACCCAGTACTTC.

DNA of the CDR3: TGCGCCAGCAGCCAAGATCAGCGGGGGGGCTCCTACAATGAGCAGTTCTTC. Residues: CASSQDQRGGSYNEQFF. The chain uses TRBV4-1 and TRBJ2-1; TRBD2 matches 10 bases. Germline CDR1 MGHRA, CDR2 YSYEKL. This CDR3 comprises 17 residues. Losses at the gene ends were 0 bases for V and 0 bases for J; bases not matched to a gene: 2.

The chain links TRBV11-2 to TRBJ2-1; 8 bases match TRBD2. V lost 1 base to trimming and J lost 7 bases; unmatched junction nucleotides: 6. The length of the CDR3 is 15 residues. Looked up from germline, CDR1 is SGHAT and CDR2 is FQNNGV. Written as DNA, the CDR3 is TGTGCCAGCAGCTTAGTGGCGGGGGGCAAGAATGAGCAGTTCTTC. It is translated as CASSLVAGGKNEQFF.

The rearrangement joins TRBV7-8 to TRBJ2-2; TRBD1 matches 7 bases. The V gene's germline CDR1 is SGHVS and CDR2 FQNEAQ. Trimming removed 1 base from V and 4 bases from J; junction bases left unmatched: 6. The CDR3 consists of 16 residues. The CDR3 coding sequence is TGTGCCAGCAGCTTAGTAGGGACAGAACGCACCGGGGAGCTGTTTTTT. Translating gives CASSLVGTERTGELFF.

V usage is TRBV18 and J usage is TRBJ1-2; TRBD1 is a possible D gene (6 bases). V was pared by 0 bases and J by 5 bases, with 10 bases between. Germline assignment: CDR1 KGHSH and CDR2 LQKENI. This CDR3 is 14 amino acids long. CDR3 nucleotide sequence: TGTGCCAGCTCACCACCCGACAGGAGGTATGGCTACACCTTC. Translation: CASSPPDRRYGYTF.

The J gene is TRBJ1-5, the V gene TRBV6-1; D remains ambiguous. The CDR3 extends over 13 amino acids. The V gene's germline CDR1 is MNHNS and CDR2 SASEGT. Trimming removed 7 bases at V and 1 base at J, with 8 bases between. The CDR3 DNA reads TGTGCCAGCACCCAATGGAGCAATCAGCCCCAGCATTTT. Translated, it gives CASTQWSNQPQHF.

The rearrangement joins TRBV4-1 to TRBJ2-7, with D perhaps given as TRBD1 or TRBD2 (5 bases each). The germline V gene encodes CDR1 MGHRA and CDR2 YSYEKL. CDR3 size: 13 residues. V lost 1 base to trimming and J lost 6 bases, with 10 bases between them. The CDR3 sequence: CASSQVGGREQYF. CDR3 sequence (DNA): TGCGCCAGCAGCCAAGTTGGGGGTCGCGAGCAGTACTTC.

The chain is built from TRBV27 and TRBJ2-1; TRBD1 agrees at 7 bases. CDR1 and CDR2 from the germline V gene are MNHEY and SMNVEV (reference sequence). The CDR3 has 14 residues. V lost 5 bases and J lost 8; bases outside the gene matches: 9. CDR3 protein: CASSPGGIYDEQFF. CDR3 coding DNA: TGTGCCAGCAGTCCAGGGGGAATATACGATGAGCAGTTCTTC.

The table lists this clone with a count of one. The chain recombines TRBV18 with TRBJ2-7; no definite D call. The CDR3 has 13 amino acids. The V gene's germline CDR1 is KGHSH and CDR2 LQKENI. V was cut by 6 bases and J by 5 bases, with 14 bases left in between. The CDR3 is CASSPTTVHEQYF. CDR3 in DNA: TGTGCCAGCTCGCCCACCACAGTGCACGAGCAGTACTTC.

This chain joins TRBV29-1 and TRBJ2-7, with TRBD2 matching 12 bases. Germline CDR1 is SQVTM and CDR2 is ANQGSEA. J lost 0 bases, V lost 3 bases, and 9 bases had no gene match. This CDR3 is 17 amino acids long. The CDR3: CSVDGLAGGRNSYEQYF. Written as DNA, the CDR3 is TGCAGCGTTGACGGGCTAGCGGGGGGGCGGAACTCCTACGAGCAGTACTTC.

The genes are TRBV29-1 and TRBJ1-2; D gene ambiguous. The CDR3 runs to 11 residues. Trimming took 4 bases from V and 2 from J, leaving 5 bases between them. Germline CDR1 reads SQVTM; CDR2 reads ANQGSEA. The chain's CDR3 is CSVGVNYGYTF. DNA for the CDR3: TGCAGCGTTGGGGTGAACTATGGCTACACCTTC.

This chain uses TRBV4-3 with TRBJ2-5, with D uncertain. Looked up from germline, CDR1 is LGHNA and CDR2 is YSLEER. V lost 0 bases, J lost 4 bases, and 12 bases lay in between. The CDR3 consists of 15 residues. CDR3 DNA sequence: TGCGCCAGCAGCCAAGATCGTGACCCGGTAGAGACCCAGTACTTC. It yields the protein CASSQDRDPVETQYF.

V gene TRBV2 combines with J gene TRBJ1-2; possible D gene TRBD1, 6 bases. This CDR3 region has 13 residues. The ends were cut back, 6 bases at V and 1 base at J, with 9 bases in the middle. Germline V gene lookup returns CDR1 SNHLY and CDR2 FYNNEI. The CDR3 DNA reads as TGTGCCAGCAGAGACAGGAATAACTATGGCTACACCTTC. Its protein product is CASRDRNNYGYTF.

This clone is a singleton in its sample. The rearrangement joins TRBV29-1 to TRBJ2-1; D possibly matches TRBD1 or TRBD2 (7 bases each). V dropped 1 base and J dropped 10 bases, with 14 bases sitting between them. The CDR3 is 13 amino acids. In germline, CDR1 is SQVTM, CDR2 ANQGSEA. Here the CDR3 reads CSVEGERDREQFF. Here the CDR3 DNA reads TGCAGCGTTGAAGGCGAGCGGGACAGAGAGCAGTTCTTC.

The CDR3 DNA follows: TGTGCCTGGAGGCGAATCGGGGAGCTGTTTTTT. It encodes CAWRRIGELFF. The chain is built from TRBV30 and TRBJ2-2; D is unresolved. V was cut by 3 bases and J by 7 bases, with 6 bases left in between. Per the germline V gene, CDR1 is GTSNPN and CDR2 is SVGIG (reference sequence). The CDR3 sequence is 11 residues long.

The chain employs TRBV29-1 and TRBJ2-7; 10 bases agree with TRBD1. The CDR3 contains 13 residues. Germline CDR1 SQVTM, CDR2 ANQGSEA. V shed 6 bases and J 4 bases; nucleotides not matched to a gene: 6. CDR3 DNA sequence: TGCAGCGTAGGGACAGGGGAGGGATACGAGCAGTACTTC. Translating it yields CSVGTGEGYEQYF.

V usage is TRBV27 and J usage is TRBJ1-4; D may be TRBD1 (6 bases). V dropped 6 bases and J dropped 0 bases, with 11 bases sitting between them. Germline lookup yields CDR1 MNHEY and CDR2 SMNVEV (reference sequence). The CDR3 covers 15 residues. The CDR3 DNA sequence: TGTGCCAGCAGCGGGACACATGCAACTAATGAAAAACTGTTTTTT. As protein: CASSGTHATNEKLFF.

The DNA for the CDR3 is TGCAGCGTTCTTACAGGGGACAATGAGCAGTTCTTC. This codes for CSVLTGDNEQFF. The chain joins TRBV29-1 to TRBJ2-1, with 7 nucleotides matching TRBD1. The CDR3 extends over 12 amino acids. Germline V gives CDR1 SQVTM, CDR2 ANQGSEA. After removal of 5 bases from V and 5 bases from J, the junction contained 3 bases not matched to a gene.

This clone came up once. This chain connects TRBV5-1 to TRBJ1-1, with D uncertain. CDR3 length: 14 amino acids. Trimming pared 4 bases from V and 4 bases from J, leaving 14 bases between. Germline-derived CDR1 and CDR2 are SGHRS and YFSETQ. The CDR3 is CASSPEKSSTEAFF. For the CDR3, the DNA is TGCGCCAGCAGCCCGGAGAAGTCGAGCACTGAAGCTTTCTTT.